The 25 T cell receptor beta chains presented below share a single source sample, sequenced in a study of blood T cell repertoires in COVID-19. The method was immunoSEQ multiplex PCR; TCRdb's version includes in-frame clones alone and lacks a portion of them. The sample contains 25,000 to 30,000 clones, 55% to 75% of which appear only once. Sequencing input: peripheral blood. All receptors derive from a boy aged 2 to 10 with active or convalescent COVID-19.

This clone has a handful of counts. The V call is TRBV11-2, the J call TRBJ2-2; 8 nucleotides match TRBD1. V gave up 9 bases and J gave up 6 bases; unmatched junction bases: 15. The CDR3 has 16 amino acids. Germline values: CDR1 SGHAT, CDR2 FQNNGV. CDR3 sequence reads: CASYTRGRGRPGELFF. DNA of the CDR3: TGTGCCAGTTATACCCGGGGCAGGGGGCGGCCCGGGGAGCTGTTTTTT.

This chain joins TRBV28 and TRBJ2-7; 15 bases match TRBD2. With V trimmed by 1 base and J by 0 bases, 10 bases remained unmatched. Per the germline V gene, CDR1 is MDHEN and CDR2 is SYDVKM. The CDR3 is 20 residues long. CDR3 protein: CASSLFIKGLAGGLSYEQYF. The CDR3 bases are TGTGCCAGCAGTTTATTTATCAAGGGACTAGCGGGAGGACTCTCCTACGAGCAGTACTTC.

The chain uses TRBV7-2 and TRBJ1-2; 7 bases map to TRBD1. The CDR3 has 14 amino acids. V was pared by 5 bases and J by 0 bases, with 3 bases of the junction left unmatched. CDR1 and CDR2 (germline): SGHTA, FQGNSA. Here the CDR3 reads CASSDRVSNYGYTF. For the CDR3, the DNA is TGTGCCAGCAGCGACAGGGTTTCTAACTATGGCTACACCTTC.

This chain connects TRBV7-6 to TRBJ2-1; D ambiguous. Germline V gene sequence: CDR1 SGHVS, CDR2 FNYEAQ. The germline V and J ends were trimmed by 0 bases and 3 bases, with 15 bases remaining between them. CDR3 length equals 17 residues. As DNA, the CDR3 is TGTGCCAGCAGCTTAGCGTCCGGTGTCAACTACTACAATGAGCAGTTCTTC. As protein: CASSLASGVNYYNEQFF. Together with reference TRBV7-6 and TRBJ2-1, the CDR3 gives the full variable domain: GAGVSQSPRYKVTKRGQDVALRCDPISGHVSLYWYRQALGQGPEFLTYFNYEAQQDKSGLPNDRFSAERPEGSISTLTIQRTEQRDSAMYRCASSLASGVNYYNEQFFGPGTRLTVL.

The V gene is TRBV4-1, the J gene TRBJ2-1; D is unresolved. Trimming shortened V by 1 base and J by 6 bases, and 7 bases separated the two germline ends. The CDR3 consists of 13 residues. CDR1 and CDR2 (germline): MGHRA, YSYEKL. The CDR3, as DNA: TGCGCCAGCAGCCAAGGAGCTGTCAATGAGCAGTTCTTC. Translated, it gives CASSQGAVNEQFF.

The rearrangement uses TRBV5-1 and TRBJ1-3; 8 positions agree with TRBD1. V shed 4 bases, J shed 2 bases, and the junction held 2 bases outside the gene matches. The germline gives CDR1 SGHRS, CDR2 YFSETQ. CDR3 size: 14 residues. The CDR3 sequence is CASSPGGPGNTIYF. For the CDR3, the DNA is TGCGCCAGCAGCCCAGGGGGCCCTGGAAACACCATATATTTT.

This rearrangement joins TRBV18 to TRBJ2-1, with D unresolved. This CDR3 has 14 amino acids. Germline V gene data show CDR1 as KGHSH and CDR2 as LQKENI. Trimming cost V 8 bases and J 0 bases, with 11 bases left between them. In nucleotides, the CDR3 is TGTGCCAGCACCATCAGTGCCTCCTACAATGAGCAGTTCTTC. Amino acids: CASTISASYNEQFF.

This clone was seen a handful of times. V usage is TRBV7-8 and J usage is TRBJ2-3, with TRBD2 identical over 13 bases. This CDR3 region has 16 residues. Germline V CDR1 and CDR2: SGHVS, FQNEAQ. V dropped 5 bases and J dropped 5; count of bases not matched to a gene: 7. The CDR3 nucleotides are TGTGCCAGCAGCGCGAGGACTAGCGGGAGTAGAGATACGCAGTATTTT. As protein: CASSARTSGSRDTQYF. The full variable domain, its missing parts supplied by reference TRBV7-8 and TRBJ2-3, is GAGVSQSPRYKVAKRGQDVALRCDPISGHVSLFWYQQALGQGPEFLTYFQNEAQLDKSGLPSDRFFAERPEGSVSTLKIQRTQQEDSAVYLCASSARTSGSRDTQYFGPGTRLTVL.

The table lists this clone with a few counts. The chain is built from TRBV7-9 and TRBJ1-4; TRBD1 matches 8 bases. V trimming: 7 bases; J trimming: 5 bases; junction bases outside the gene matches: 9. Germline CDR1 reads SEHNR; CDR2 reads FQNEAQ (reference sequence). This CDR3 is built from 15 residues. CDR3 in DNA: TGTGCCAGCACCAAAGAAAGACAGGGGAATGAAAAACTGTTTTTT. Translating gives CASTKERQGNEKLFF.

The chain's CDR3 is CASSRRTGNSNQPQHF. In DNA, the CDR3 is TGTGCCAGCAGCCGGCGGACAGGCAATAGCAATCAGCCCCAGCATTTT. The chain is built from TRBV5-8 and TRBJ1-5; 7 positions agree with TRBD1. V was clipped by 4 bases and J by 0 bases; unmatched bases: 7. The CDR3 length is 16 residues. From germline, CDR1 is SGHTS and CDR2 YDEGEE.

This clone has only a few counts. J is TRBJ1-1 and V is TRBV28, with 9 bases matching TRBD1. Germline CDR1 is MDHEN and CDR2 is SYDVKM. This CDR3 is 16 amino acids long. Trimming at V came to 5 bases and at J to 6 bases, leaving 13 bases not matched to a gene. Here the CDR3 DNA reads TGTGCCAGCAGTCGCGGGACAGGGAAAATACTAGCTGAAGCTTTCTTT. Amino acids: CASSRGTGKILAEAFF.

In this sample, this clone turned up a few times. V and J are TRBV13 and TRBJ2-1; the match to TRBD2 covers 12 bases. With 5 bases clipped from V and 10 bases from J, the junction kept 6 bases outside the gene matches. This CDR3 comprises 14 residues. In germline, CDR1 is PRHDT, CDR2 FYEKMQ (reference sequence). As DNA, the CDR3 is TGTGCCAGCAGCCCTAGCGGGAGGGCCAGCGAGCAGTTCTTC. Translating gives CASSPSGRASEQFF.

In this sample, this clone turned up a few times. This sequence joins TRBV28 and TRBJ1-2; D may be TRBD1 (5 bases). The CDR3 has 13 amino acids. The ends were cut back, 6 bases at V and 8 bases at J, with 16 bases in the middle. The germline V gene has CDR1 MDHEN and CDR2 SYDVKM. The CDR3 here is CASSRGKGVGYTF. DNA of the CDR3: TGTGCCAGCAGCCGCGGGAAAGGGGTAGGCTACACCTTC.

The rearrangement joins TRBV14 to TRBJ2-7; D is uncertain. The germline gives CDR1 SGHDN, CDR2 FVKESK. The ends were cut back, 0 bases at V and 3 bases at J, with 6 bases in the middle. The length of the CDR3 is 13 residues. CDR3 amino acids: CASSQESLYEQYF. CDR3 coding DNA: TGTGCCAGCAGCCAAGAATCCCTCTACGAGCAGTACTTC. Looking up the rest from reference TRBV14 and TRBJ2-7 gives the full variable domain: EAGVTQFPSHSVIEKGQTVTLRCDPISGHDNLYWYRRVMGKEIKFLLHFVKESKQDESGMPNNRFLAERTGGTYSTLKVQPAELEDSGVYFCASSQESLYEQYFGPGTRLTVT.

This clone was counted a few times. This chain links TRBV30 with TRBJ1-2, with D possibly matching TRBD1 (6 bases). Between the trimmed V and J ends, which lost 5 bases and 4 bases, there was a span of 20 bases. CDR3 size: 15 residues. Germline CDR1 reads GTSNPN; CDR2 reads SVGIG (reference sequence). The CDR3 loop is CAWGSHLGTSYGYTF. The CDR3 DNA follows: TGTGCCTGGGGGTCGCATCTCGGGACAAGCTATGGCTACACCTTC.

The rearrangement links TRBV28 to TRBJ2-7; D may be TRBD1 (8 bases). Trimming took 5 bases from V and 0 from J, leaving 17 bases between them. This CDR3 spans 16 amino acids. Germline CDR1 and CDR2: MDHEN and SYDVKM. This chain's CDR3 is CASSVGGDRISYEQYF. CDR3 sequence (DNA): TGTGCCAGCAGTGTGGGGGGGGACAGGATCTCCTACGAGCAGTACTTC. Using reference TRBV28 and TRBJ2-7 for the parts outside the CDR3, the full variable domain is DVKVTQSSRYLVKRTGEKVFLECVQDMDHENMFWYRQDPGLGLRLIYFSYDVKMKEKGDIPEGYSVSREKKERFSLILESASTNQTSMYLCASSVGGDRISYEQYFGPGTRLTVT.

CDR3 nucleotides: TGTGCCAGCAGCTTAGTCTTGGGGGGCACTGAAGCTTTCTTT. Residues: CASSLVLGGTEAFF. V gene TRBV7-2 combines with J gene TRBJ1-1, with D maybe TRBD1 (5 bases). The CDR3 runs to 14 residues. Germline V gene lookup returns CDR1 SGHTA and CDR2 FQGNSA. V was cut by 1 base and J by 4 bases, with 10 bases left in between.

The chain is built from TRBV20-1 and TRBJ2-3; 8 nucleotides line up with TRBD2. Germline CDR1 is DFQATT and CDR2 is SNEGSKA (reference sequence). The V gene end was trimmed by 3 bases and the J gene end by 6 bases; junction bases not matched to a gene: 14. This CDR3 has 16 amino acids. The CDR3 nucleotides read TGCAGTGCTAGTCCCTTAGCGGGAATGAGATGGGATACGCAGTATTTT. This translates into CSASPLAGMRWDTQYF.

The rearrangement joins TRBV5-1 to TRBJ1-4, with D perhaps TRBD1 (6 bases). Trimming took 5 bases from V and 7 from J, leaving 21 bases between them. This CDR3 comprises 16 residues. Germline CDR1 reads SGHRS; CDR2 reads YFSETQ. In nucleotides, the CDR3 is TGCGCCAGCAGGCCCCGGGGGGCGTACCTTGGTGAAAAACTGTTTTTT. Its protein is CASRPRGAYLGEKLFF.

The chain uses TRBV28 and TRBJ1-3, with D perhaps TRBD1 (6 bases). The germline gives CDR1 MDHEN, CDR2 SYDVKM. V was clipped by 2 bases and J by 16 bases, with 27 bases between them. CDR3 size: 16 residues. The CDR3 nucleotides read TGTGCCAGCAGTTTACCTCCTCCCGTGTTAGGGGGAACTAAGTATTTT. This sequence encodes CASSLPPPVLGGTKYF.

The CDR3 spells CASSPGERQPQHF. CDR3 nucleotides: TGTGCCAGCAGTCCAGGGGAGAGGCAGCCCCAGCATTTT. The rearrangement joins TRBV6-5 to TRBJ1-5; a possible D gene is TRBD1 (6 bases). CDR3 length equals 13 residues. Trimming cost V 5 bases and J 7 bases, with 12 bases left between them. Germline CDR1 reads MNHEY; CDR2 reads SVGAGI.

V is TRBV6-5 and J is TRBJ1-5; 9 positions match TRBD1. The V gene's germline CDR1 is MNHEY and CDR2 SVGAGI. Losses at the gene ends were 4 bases for V and 2 bases for J; bases not matched to a gene: 3. This CDR3 contains 15 residues. CDR3 nucleotide sequence: TGTGCCAGCAGTTTCCGGGACAGGGGCAATCAGCCCCAGCATTTT. It translates to CASSFRDRGNQPQHF.

V usage is TRBV5-6 and J usage is TRBJ1-6; unclear D gene. There are 15 residues in the CDR3. Germline V lookup: CDR1 SGHDT, CDR2 YYEEEE. Trimming shortened V by 2 bases and J by 3 bases, and 9 bases separated the two germline ends. Written as DNA, the CDR3 is TGTGCCAGCAGCTTAACTGTCGGCTATAATTCACCCCTCCACTTT. This encodes CASSLTVGYNSPLHF.

The chain is built from TRBV18 and TRBJ2-1, with D possibly being TRBD2 (6 bases). Looked up from germline, CDR1 is KGHSH and CDR2 is LQKENI. V lost 3 bases and J 5 bases, leaving 11 bases between the germline ends. The CDR3 sequence is 14 residues long. CDR3 DNA sequence: TGTGCCAGCTCACCCGGGGTAGCGGACAATGAGCAGTTCTTC. Residues: CASSPGVADNEQFF.

V is TRBV10-3 and J is TRBJ2-7; 12 nucleotides agree with TRBD2. This CDR3 is built from 14 residues. CDR1 and CDR2 (germline): ENHRY, SYGVKD. The trim removed 11 bases at V and 5 bases at J, leaving 10 bases unmatched. CDR3 nucleotides: TGTGCCGTGAGTCGGACTAGCGGGGAGGACGAGCAGTACTTC. Its translation: CAVSRTSGEDEQYF.